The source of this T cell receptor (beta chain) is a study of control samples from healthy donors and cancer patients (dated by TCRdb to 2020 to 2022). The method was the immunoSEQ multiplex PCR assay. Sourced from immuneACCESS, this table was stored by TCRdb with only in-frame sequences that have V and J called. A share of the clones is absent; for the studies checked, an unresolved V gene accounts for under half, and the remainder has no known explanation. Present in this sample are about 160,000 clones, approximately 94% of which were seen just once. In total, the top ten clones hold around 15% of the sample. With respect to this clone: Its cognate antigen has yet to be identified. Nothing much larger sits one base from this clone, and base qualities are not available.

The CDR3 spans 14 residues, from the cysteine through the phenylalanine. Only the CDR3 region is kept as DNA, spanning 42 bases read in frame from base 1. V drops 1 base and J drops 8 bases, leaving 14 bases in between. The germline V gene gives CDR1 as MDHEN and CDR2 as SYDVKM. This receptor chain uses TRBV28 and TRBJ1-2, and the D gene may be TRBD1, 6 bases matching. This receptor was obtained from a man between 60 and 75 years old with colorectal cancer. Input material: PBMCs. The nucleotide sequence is TGTGCCAGCAGTTTATCCGGCAGGGGAGAAGGCTACACCTTC. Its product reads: CASSLSGRGEGYTF.